The text below deals with one T cell receptor (beta chain). The antigen remains undetermined. Before the COVID-19 pandemic, during about 2010-2018, CD4+ T cells were taken from unexposed donors. After about ten days of culture, CD4+ T cells were isolated. Cells permitting, SARS-CoV-2 S/N and four cold-coronavirus spikes were tested on unexposed-donor CD4+ T cells. Each well had two million PBMCs in about 5% human AB serum with IL-2. TCRdb keeps only in-frame clones here, not all; method: immunoSEQ multiplex PCR. This table has about 18,000 clones, 70% to 80% appearing once. These data come from a study of CD4 T cells in relation to SARS-CoV-2 and coronaviruses. In the study overall: PBMCs were cultured with antigen for roughly nine days before TCR beta sequencing.

Whole-study results and caveats: About 64% of donors had memory CD4+ clonotypes crossrecognizing SARS-CoV-2 and common cold coronavirus spike.

Sequenced input: CD4+ T cells from PBMCs, cultured in vitro. This sequence originates from a human donor in good health.

The CDR3 loop reads CATSPTVMNTEAFF. For the CDR3, the DNA is TGTGCCACCAGCCCGACAGTAATGAACACTGAAGCTTTCTTT. J is TRBJ1-1 and V is TRBV15; tentatively, D is TRBD1 (5 bases). V shed 5 bases and J shed 0 bases, with 10 bases lying between them. Germline lookup yields CDR1 LNHNV and CDR2 YYDKDF (reference sequence). The CDR3 length is 14 residues.